What follows are 12 T cell receptor beta chains derived from one specimen sequenced in a study of PD-1 blockade in classical Hodgkin lymphoma. Sequencing was performed with immunoSEQ multiplex PCR; in TCRdb, only in-frame clones are kept and a portion is missing. Of some 96,000 clones in the sample, approximately 88% were seen once. Exposure to brentuximab vedotin varied, and each patient had relapsed following autologous stem cell transplantation. Material: peripheral blood mononuclear cells (PBMCs), obtained at baseline. The receptors stem from a human donor with classical Hodgkin lymphoma.

This clone was seen once. The chain combines TRBV4-2 with TRBJ1-1, with no clear D. The CDR3 runs 14 residues. Trimming took 5 bases from V and 2 from J, leaving 12 bases between them. The germline V gene encodes CDR1 LGHNA and CDR2 YNFKEQ. CDR3 nucleotide sequence: TGTGCCAGCAGCTTGGAGGCCCTAAACACTGAAGCTTTCTTT. Its protein is CASSLEALNTEAFF.

The J gene is TRBJ2-1, the V gene TRBV19; TRBD1 matches at 9 bases. CDR3 length: 15 amino acids. J gave up 4 bases and V 6 bases, and 7 bases lay outside the gene matches. Germline assignment: CDR1 LNHDA and CDR2 SQIVND (reference sequence). The CDR3 DNA is TGTGCCAGTAGGGCCCGGGACAGGGAATACAATGAGCAGTTCTTC. Protein: CASRARDREYNEQFF.

The chain combines TRBV7-2 with TRBJ1-1, with a weak D call TRBD1 (5 bases). Per germline, CDR1 SGHTA and CDR2 FQGNSA. V was clipped by 2 bases and J by 6 bases, with 10 bases between them. There are 13 residues in the CDR3. The CDR3 here is CASSLIPQAEAFF. In DNA, the CDR3 is TGTGCCAGCAGCTTAATCCCACAGGCTGAAGCTTTCTTT.

The rearrangement uses TRBV7-8 and TRBJ1-5; D might be TRBD1 (5 bases). The CDR3 covers 15 residues. CDR1 is SGHVS and CDR2 is FQNEAQ in the germline V gene. The V gene lost 1 base and the J gene lost 5 bases, with 12 bases spanning the gap. The DNA for the CDR3 is TGTGCCAGCAGCTTAGTAAGGGGAGGGGATCAGCCCCAGCATTTT. It yields the protein CASSLVRGGDQPQHF.

The J gene is TRBJ2-7, the V gene TRBV5-1; D remains ambiguous. V lost 0 bases, J lost 7 bases, and 14 bases lay in between. Germline V gene lookup returns CDR1 SGHRS and CDR2 YFSETQ. The CDR3 length is 14 residues. The DNA of the CDR3 is TGCGCCAGCAGCTTGGACCCGGCCTCGACGGAGCAGTACTTC. It is translated as CASSLDPASTEQYF.

V is TRBV29-1 and J is TRBJ1-6; no clear D gene. The CDR3 is 13 residues long. Germline loops: CDR1 SQVTM, CDR2 ANQGSEA. Deletions cut 4 bases from V and 8 bases from J, with 12 bases between. CDR3 loop: CSVVAKLDSPLHF. As DNA, the CDR3 is TGCAGCGTTGTTGCTAAATTGGATTCACCCCTCCACTTT. The variable domain in full, with the rest retrieved from reference TRBV29-1 and TRBJ1-6, is SAVISQKPSRDICQRGTSLTIQCQVDSQVTMMFWYRQQPGQSLTLIATANQGSEATYESGFVIDKFPISRPNLTFSTLTVSNMSPEDSSIYLCSVVAKLDSPLHFGNGTRLTVT.

The V call is TRBV30, the J call TRBJ2-6; D unresolved. Germline assignment: CDR1 GTSNPN and CDR2 SVGIG (reference sequence). This CDR3 is built from 19 residues. Trimming shortened V by 1 base and J by 0 bases, and 19 bases separated the two germline ends. The CDR3 nucleotides read TGTGCCTGGAGTGGCCCCGAGGCGGACGCCACCTCTGGGGCCAACGTCCTGACTTTC. This gives the protein CAWSGPEADATSGANVLTF. Supplemented by reference TRBV30 and TRBJ2-6, the full variable domain reads SQTIHQWPATLVQPVGSPLSLECTVEGTSNPNLYWYRQAAGRGLQLLFYSVGIGQISSEVPQNLSASRPQDRQFILSSKKLLLSDSGFYLCAWSGPEADATSGANVLTFGAGSRLTVL.

The rearrangement links TRBV10-3 to TRBJ2-3; 10 nucleotides agree with TRBD2. The germline V gene encodes CDR1 ENHRY and CDR2 SYGVKD. V trimming: 2 bases; J trimming: 2 bases; junction bases outside the gene matches: 4. The CDR3 length is 16 residues. The CDR3 here is CAISERTSGNTDTQYF. CDR3 in DNA: TGTGCCATCAGTGAGCGGACTAGCGGAAACACAGATACGCAGTATTTT.

The J gene is TRBJ1-4, the V gene TRBV5-1; D perhaps matches TRBD1 (5 bases). Trimming took 0 bases from V and 0 from J, leaving 12 bases between them. The germline CDR1 and CDR2 sequences are SGHRS and YFSETQ. This CDR3 spans 17 amino acids. In DNA form, the CDR3 reads TGCGCCAGCAGCTTGGTTCCGGGGACTGCAACTAATGAAAAACTGTTTTTT. Its protein is CASSLVPGTATNEKLFF.

The chain combines TRBV5-1 with TRBJ2-4, with 8 positions matching TRBD1. This CDR3 contains 15 residues. The V and J ends lost 4 bases and 7 bases, in that order; junction bases with no gene match: 10. Germline loops: CDR1 SGHRS, CDR2 YFSETQ. The CDR3 spells CASSPDRGRGNIQYF. In nucleotides, the CDR3 is TGCGCCAGCAGCCCCGACAGGGGCCGGGGGAACATTCAGTACTTC.

This chain uses TRBV5-5 with TRBJ2-3; no reliable D call. The germline gives CDR1 SGHKS, CDR2 YYEKEE (reference sequence). V was clipped by 4 bases and J by 6 bases, with 12 bases between them. The length of the CDR3 is 13 residues. The CDR3 region is CASSPPARDTQYF. CDR3 in DNA: TGTGCCAGCAGCCCCCCGGCGAGGGATACGCAGTATTTT. Full variable domain (missing parts from reference TRBV5-5 and TRBJ2-3): DAGVTQSPTHLIKTRGQQVTLRCSPISGHKSVSWYQQVLGQGPQFIFQYYEKEERGRGNFPDRFSARQFPNYSSELNVNALLLGDSALYLCASSPPARDTQYFGPGTRLTVL.

The chain is built from TRBV19 and TRBJ2-1; 9 bases fit TRBD2. Germline CDR1 LNHDA, CDR2 SQIVND (reference sequence). The length of the CDR3 is 14 residues. Trimming cost V 6 bases and J 4 bases; bases outside gene matches: 4. CDR3 bases: TGTGCCAGTAGGGGACTAGCAGGATACAATGAGCAGTTCTTC. It codes for CASRGLAGYNEQFF.